The entry below gives a single T cell receptor beta chain sequence along with its context. Its antigen is not identified. The sample comes from a study of beta chain features in type 1 diabetes. Background on the study: Across every sample, roughly 100 million sorted cells were examined in total. Points from the study as a whole: TCRB CDR3s from Type 1 diabetes patients were moderately but significantly shorter in all four CD4+ subsets.

CDR3 length equals 13 residues. Germline CDR1 reads SGHVS; CDR2 reads FNYEAQ. V lost 1 base, J lost 7 bases, and 11 bases lay in between. Each population that was sorted was more than 98% pure. Isolated RNA was reverse transcribed in full, so expressed TCRB transcripts were sequenced. The method was immunoSEQ multiplex PCR; TCRdb's version includes in-frame clones alone and lacks a portion of them. In the table there are about 900,000 clones, roughly 15% of which are singletons. This clonotype originated in a woman younger than 35 in good health. The material sequenced was naive CD4+ T cells from blood. The genes are TRBV7-6 and TRBJ2-7; tentative D call: TRBD1 (6 bases). The chain's CDR3 is CASSLERTDEQYF. CDR3 DNA: TGTGCCAGCAGCTTAGAGCGGACAGATGAGCAGTACTTC.